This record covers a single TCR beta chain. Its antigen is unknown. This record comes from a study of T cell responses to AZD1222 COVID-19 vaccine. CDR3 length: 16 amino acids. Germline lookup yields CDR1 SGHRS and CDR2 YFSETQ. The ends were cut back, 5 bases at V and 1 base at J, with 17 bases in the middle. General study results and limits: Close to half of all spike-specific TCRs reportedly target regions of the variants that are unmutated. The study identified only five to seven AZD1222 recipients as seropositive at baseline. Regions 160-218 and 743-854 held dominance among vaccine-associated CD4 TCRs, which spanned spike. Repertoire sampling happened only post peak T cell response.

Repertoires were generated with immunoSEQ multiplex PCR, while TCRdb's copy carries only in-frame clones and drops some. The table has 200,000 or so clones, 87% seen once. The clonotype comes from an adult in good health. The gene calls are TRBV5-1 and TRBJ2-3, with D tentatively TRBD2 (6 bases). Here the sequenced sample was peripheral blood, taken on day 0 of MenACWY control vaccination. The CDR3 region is CASRLNSGSGTDTQYF. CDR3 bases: TGCGCCAGCAGATTGAATAGCGGTTCCGGCACAGATACGCAGTATTTT.